This TCR beta chain was recovered during a study of T cell responses to AZD1222 COVID-19 vaccine. General study findings and limits: Repertoire sampling was restricted to post-peak T cell response timepoints. White British people made up most donors, females outnumbered males, and clonal diversity was possibly underestimated. Across spike, vaccine-associated CD4 TCRs were found, dominant at 160-218 and 743-854.

The CDR3 has 15 residues. The V and J ends lost 5 bases and 7 bases, in that order; junction bases with no gene match: 9. Germline CDR1 is LNHDA and CDR2 is SQIVND (reference sequence). In regard to this clone: Its matching antigen is unknown.

Only in-frame clones appear in the TCRdb table, and some are missing; sequencing was by immunoSEQ multiplex PCR. Counted here are more than 110,000 clones, 80% to 95% occurring once; the ten biggest clones make up just over 3%. This sequence joins TRBV19 and TRBJ2-1; 9 bases match TRBD2. This receptor was obtained from an adult in good health. The sequenced sample was peripheral blood, obtained on day 0 of AZD1222 vaccination. DNA of the CDR3: TGTGCCAGTAGTCCGGTACTAGCGGGCGTGAATGAGCAGTTCTTC. It yields the protein CASSPVLAGVNEQFF.